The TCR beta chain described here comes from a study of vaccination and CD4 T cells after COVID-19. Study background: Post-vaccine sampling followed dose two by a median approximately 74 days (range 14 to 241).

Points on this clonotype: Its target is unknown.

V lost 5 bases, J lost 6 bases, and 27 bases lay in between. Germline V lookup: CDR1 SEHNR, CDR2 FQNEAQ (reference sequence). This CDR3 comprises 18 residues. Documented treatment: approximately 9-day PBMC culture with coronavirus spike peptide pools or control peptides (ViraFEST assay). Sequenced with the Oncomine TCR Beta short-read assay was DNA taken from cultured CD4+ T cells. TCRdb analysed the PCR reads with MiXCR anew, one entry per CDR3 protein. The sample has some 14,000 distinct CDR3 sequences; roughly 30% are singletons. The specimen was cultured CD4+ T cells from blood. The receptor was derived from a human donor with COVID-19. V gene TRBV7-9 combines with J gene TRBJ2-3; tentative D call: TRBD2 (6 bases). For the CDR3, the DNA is TGTGCCAGCAGCCGTTCTGGAGGGGACTCCTGGTTAGGGGATACGCAGTATTTT. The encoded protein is CASSRSGGDSWLGDTQYF.